Listed here are 20 T cell receptor beta chains from one sample, sequenced in a study of T-cell memory formation after mild COVID-19. MiXCR, run by TCRdb on the 5' RACE reads, gives a single entry per CDR3 protein. Counted here are around 200,000 distinct CDR3 sequences, about 11% occurring once; the ten biggest clones make up approximately 3%. The sample consisted of PBMCs or a T cell subset sorted from them (not recorded which). The receptors shown here come from a man aged 18 to 30 who had mild COVID-19 (a few samples of this study predate the infection). Cell type and time point are not known.

This chain links TRBV5-1 with TRBJ2-1; a possible D gene is TRBD2 (6 bases). V shed 3 bases and J shed 8 bases, with 15 bases lying between them. The CDR3 is 14 residues long. In germline, CDR1 is SGHRS, CDR2 YFSETQ. This chain's CDR3 is CASSSGRGYDEQFF. CDR3 sequence (DNA): TGCGCCAGCAGCTCCGGTCGGGGGTACGATGAGCAGTTCTTC.

This clonotype was detected a few times. V and J are TRBV20-1 and TRBJ2-2, with TRBD1 identical over 10 bases. The germline CDR1 and CDR2 sequences are DFQATT and SNEGSKA (reference sequence). The junction had 3 bases not matched to a gene; V was cut back by 1 base and J by 7 bases. This CDR3 region has 14 residues. CDR3 coding DNA: TGCAGTGCTAGAGCGGGACAGGGGTTCGGGGAGCTGTTTTTT. Protein product: CSARAGQGFGELFF.

This clonotype was observed many times. The chain has TRBV4-3 and TRBJ2-3; perhaps TRBD2 as D (6 bases). Trimming cost V 5 bases and J 4 bases, with 16 bases left between them. Germline V gives CDR1 LGHNA, CDR2 YSLEER. CDR3 size: 15 residues. CDR3 nucleotide sequence: TGCGCCAGCAGCTCTCGGGGGTGGGTGTCAGATACGCAGTATTTT. The encoded protein is CASSSRGWVSDTQYF.

This clonotype was counted between two and nine times. V usage is TRBV5-1 and J usage is TRBJ1-2, with TRBD1 matching over 7 bases. Per the germline V gene, CDR1 is SGHRS and CDR2 is YFSETQ. With V trimmed by 0 bases and J by 7 bases, 12 bases remained unmatched. This CDR3 is built from 16 residues. Here the CDR3 reads CASSLGARDSGRGYTF. CDR3 nucleotide sequence: TGCGCCAGCAGCTTGGGGGCCAGGGACAGCGGTCGTGGCTACACCTTC.

This clonotype was counted between two and nine times. V usage is TRBV4-3 and J usage is TRBJ2-1; 11 nucleotides match TRBD2. Unmatched junction bases numbered 11, after V lost 4 bases and J lost 9 bases. CDR1 is LGHNA and CDR2 is YSLEER in the germline V gene. The CDR3 covers 16 residues. The CDR3 sequence: CASSRIIAGGPGEQFF. Written as DNA, the CDR3 is TGCGCCAGCAGCCGGATCATAGCGGGGGGGCCAGGTGAGCAGTTCTTC.

This clonotype has more than one count but fewer than ten. The rearrangement uses TRBV4-1 and TRBJ2-2; D is tentatively TRBD1 or TRBD2 (5 bases each). The CDR3 sequence is 15 residues long. Germline V gives CDR1 MGHRA, CDR2 YSYEKL. The germline V and J ends were trimmed by 4 bases and 1 base, with 10 bases remaining between them. CDR3 amino acids: CASSLGRGNTGELFF. The CDR3 region has the DNA TGCGCCAGCAGCCTGGGACGGGGGAACACCGGGGAGCTGTTTTTT.

This sequence joins TRBV6-2 or TRBV6-3 and TRBJ1-1; D perhaps matches TRBD1 (5 bases). V lost 6 bases and J lost 6, with 14 bases in between. Germline CDR1 MNHEY, CDR2 SVGEGT. The CDR3 runs 13 residues. The DNA of the CDR3 is TGTGCCAGCAGCGATGGACAACCTCCTGAAGCTTTCTTT. Protein product: CASSDGQPPEAFF.

The chain recombines TRBV5-1 with TRBJ2-3, with TRBD2 matching over 12 bases. Germline CDR1 SGHRS, CDR2 YFSETQ. Trimming took 0 bases from V and 0 from J; bases not matched to a gene: 5. The CDR3 extends over 18 amino acids. The CDR3 nucleotides read TGCGCCAGCAGCTTGGGACTAGCGGGGGCGTCTAGCACAGATACGCAGTATTTT. It yields the protein CASSLGLAGASSTDTQYF.

This clonotype was counted a few times. The chain carries TRBV12-3 or TRBV12-4 and TRBJ1-1, with D uncertain. The V end was cut by 7 bases, the J end by 4 bases, with 16 bases between. The CDR3 contains 14 residues. The DNA for the CDR3 is TGTGCCAGCACTACGTCCGGGGATACCACTGAAGCTTTCTTT. Protein product: CASTTSGDTTEAFF.

The chain couples TRBV3-1 to TRBJ2-1; D possibly uses TRBD1 or TRBD2 (5 bases each). Deletions cut 3 bases from V and 1 base from J, with 10 bases between. This CDR3 has 15 residues. Germline-derived CDR1 and CDR2 are LGHDT and YNNKEL (reference sequence). The CDR3 DNA reads TGTGCCAGCAGCCAGGGAGCAGGGTCCTACAATGAGCAGTTCTTC. Translated: CASSQGAGSYNEQFF.

This clonotype showed up just a few times. The CDR3 region has the DNA TGCAGCGTGGAGACTAGGGAGAAGCGAGAGACCCAGTACTTC. Its translation is CSVETREKRETQYF. The chain has TRBV29-1 and TRBJ2-5; TRBD2 might be the D (6 bases). Per germline, CDR1 SQVTM and CDR2 ANQGSEA. Trimming took off 6 bases at V and 4 bases at J, with 18 bases between the two ends. The CDR3 is 14 amino acids.

A single count supports this clonotype. The chain has TRBV2 and TRBJ1-2, with a weak D call TRBD1 (5 bases). In germline, CDR1 is SNHLY, CDR2 FYNNEI. The CDR3 has 12 residues. V dropped 7 bases and J dropped 8 bases, with 14 bases sitting between them. The CDR3 loop is CASTGGAEGYTF. Written as DNA, the CDR3 is TGTGCCAGCACCGGGGGAGCGGAAGGCTACACCTTC.

This clonotype was seen repeatedly, ten times or more. Here the CDR3 reads CASRYMMDTQYF. CDR3 DNA sequence: TGCGCCAGCAGATATATGATGGATACGCAGTATTTT. The gene calls are TRBV5-1 and TRBJ2-3; no reliable D call. The CDR3 extends over 12 amino acids. V lost 5 bases and J 6 bases, leaving 10 bases between the germline ends. Germline V gives CDR1 SGHRS, CDR2 YFSETQ.

This clonotype has just a few counts. This chain uses TRBV5-1 with TRBJ2-4; 8 bases agree with TRBD1. Germline CDR1 and CDR2: SGHRS and YFSETQ. The CDR3 covers 13 residues. J gave up 13 bases and V 3 bases, and 9 bases lay outside the gene matches. DNA for the CDR3: TGCGCCAGCAGCTCCCCGGACAGGGTAGGCCAGTACTTC. The encoded protein is CASSSPDRVGQYF. Looking up the rest from reference TRBV5-1 and TRBJ2-4 gives the full variable domain: KAGVTQTPRYLIKTRGQQVTLSCSPISGHRSVSWYQQTPGQGLQFLFEYFSETQRNKGNFPGRFSGRQFSNSRSEMNVSTLELGDSALYLCASSSPDRVGQYFGAGTRLSVL.

The V call is TRBV5-1, the J call TRBJ1-1; D may be TRBD1 (5 bases). Germline V gene sequence: CDR1 SGHRS, CDR2 YFSETQ. The CDR3 covers 16 residues. Trimming removed 2 bases at V and 2 bases at J, with 16 bases between. The CDR3 DNA is TGCGCCAGCAGCTTAGGACGGGGGTCGATAAACACTGAAGCTTTCTTT. This encodes CASSLGRGSINTEAFF.

The sample holds many counts of this clonotype. The chain has TRBV18 and TRBJ2-3, with D possibly matching TRBD2 (6 bases). Trimming stripped 1 base from V and 2 bases from J, with 16 bases between. Germline CDR1 reads KGHSH; CDR2 reads LQKENI. CDR3 length equals 17 residues. Here the CDR3 reads CASSPHVAGGTTDTQYF. The CDR3 DNA is TGTGCCAGCTCACCACACGTAGCAGGAGGGACCACAGATACGCAGTATTTT.

The chain is built from TRBV4-3 and TRBJ2-3; D might be TRBD1 (6 bases). Germline V CDR1 and CDR2: LGHNA, YSLEER. V lost 4 bases, J lost 4 bases, and 18 bases lay in between. The CDR3 length is 16 residues. CDR3 amino acids: CASSLWGLAAADTQYF. The CDR3 nucleotides read TGCGCCAGCAGCCTGTGGGGGCTAGCCGCGGCAGATACGCAGTATTTT.

This clonotype was picked up a small number of times. V gene TRBV23-1 combines with J gene TRBJ2-1; D unresolved. TRBV23-1 is reported as an ORF; its role is uncertain. The CDR3 loop spans 8 amino acids. V gave up 6 bases and J gave up 14 bases, with 5 bases separating them. The CDR3 spells CASSKEFF. The CDR3 DNA follows: TGCGCCAGCAGCAAGGAGTTCTTC.

The chain couples TRBV24-1 to TRBJ2-1, with D possibly being TRBD2 (6 bases). The length of the CDR3 is 13 residues. Germline-derived CDR1 and CDR2 are KGHDR and SFDVKD. Trimming removed 9 bases from V and 1 base from J, with 9 bases in between. Here the CDR3 reads CATAGGSYNEQFF. As DNA, the CDR3 is TGTGCCACCGCTGGGGGGTCCTACAATGAGCAGTTCTTC.

This clonotype was seen repeatedly, ten times or more. The chain has TRBV6-5 and TRBJ2-4; D remains unclear. V was clipped by 6 bases and J by 5 bases, with 11 bases between them. Germline V gene sequence: CDR1 MNHEY, CDR2 SVGAGI. CDR3 length: 13 residues. This CDR3 is CASRSPLENIQYF. The CDR3 DNA reads TGTGCCAGCAGGAGCCCGCTGGAAAACATTCAGTACTTC.